This T cell receptor (beta chain) was captured by sequencing in a study of cytomegalovirus exposure and HLA in healthy donors. Germline V gives CDR1 SGHNT, CDR2 YYREEE (reference sequence). Trimming cost V 4 bases and J 2 bases; bases outside gene matches: 1. The CDR3 spans 13 residues. Primers included in the PCR were 60 Vbeta and 13 Jbeta primers. The table came from immunoSEQ multiplex PCR; TCRdb's copy has only in-frame clones and leaves some out. The sample consists of some 150,000 clones, nearly 80% of them appearing once. The chain carries TRBV5-4 and TRBJ1-2; TRBD1 matches 8 bases. Source material: PBMCs. The clonotype originates from a male donor in good health and CMV-seronegative. In DNA, the CDR3 is TGTGCCAGCAGCCGACAGGGGAACTATGGCTACACCTTC. Amino acids: CASSRQGNYGYTF.